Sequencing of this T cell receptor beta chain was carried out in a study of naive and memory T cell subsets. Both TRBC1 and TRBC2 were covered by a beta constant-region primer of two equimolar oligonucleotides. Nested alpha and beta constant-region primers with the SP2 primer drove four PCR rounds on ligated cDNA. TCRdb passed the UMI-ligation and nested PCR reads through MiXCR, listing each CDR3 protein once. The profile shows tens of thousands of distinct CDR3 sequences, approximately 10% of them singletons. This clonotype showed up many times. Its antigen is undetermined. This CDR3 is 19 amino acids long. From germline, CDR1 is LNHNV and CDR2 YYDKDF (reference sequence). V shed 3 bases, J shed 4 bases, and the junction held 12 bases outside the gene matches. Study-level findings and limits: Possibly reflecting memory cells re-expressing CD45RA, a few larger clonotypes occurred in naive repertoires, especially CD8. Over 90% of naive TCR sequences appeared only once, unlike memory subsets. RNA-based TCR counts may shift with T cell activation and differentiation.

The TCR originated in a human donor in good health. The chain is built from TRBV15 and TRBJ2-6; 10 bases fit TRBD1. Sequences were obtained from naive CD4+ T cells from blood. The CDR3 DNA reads TGTGCCACCAGCAGGGGCCGGACAGGGGGAAATGCGGGGGCCAACGTCCTGACTTTC. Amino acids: CATSRGRTGGNAGANVLTF.